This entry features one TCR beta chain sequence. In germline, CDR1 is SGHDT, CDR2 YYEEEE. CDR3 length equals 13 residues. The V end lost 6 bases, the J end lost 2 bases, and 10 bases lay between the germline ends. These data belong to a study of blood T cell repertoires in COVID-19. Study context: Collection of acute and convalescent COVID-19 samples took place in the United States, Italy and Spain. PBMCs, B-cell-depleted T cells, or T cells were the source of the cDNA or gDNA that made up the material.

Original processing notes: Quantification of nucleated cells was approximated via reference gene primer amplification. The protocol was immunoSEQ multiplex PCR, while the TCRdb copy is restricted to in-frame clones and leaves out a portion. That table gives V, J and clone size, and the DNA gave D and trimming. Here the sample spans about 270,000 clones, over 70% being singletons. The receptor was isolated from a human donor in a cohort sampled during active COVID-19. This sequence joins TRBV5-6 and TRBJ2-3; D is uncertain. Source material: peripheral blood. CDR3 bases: TGTGCCAGCAACCCCCTATCCACAGATACGCAGTATTTT. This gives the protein CASNPLSTDTQYF. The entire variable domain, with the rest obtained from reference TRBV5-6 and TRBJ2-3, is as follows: DAGVTQSPTHLIKTRGQQVTLRCSPKSGHDTVSWYQQALGQGPQFIFQYYEEEERQRGNFPDRFSGHQFPNYSSELNVNALLLGDSALYLCASNPLSTDTQYFGPGTRLTVL.